One and the same sample provided the 19 T cell receptor beta chains below, sequenced in a study of blood T cell repertoires in COVID-19. Generated by immunoSEQ multiplex PCR, the TCRdb table keeps only in-frame clones and is missing some. Among some 290,000 clones, around 90% were seen once, and the ten largest hold 2% to 2.5%. The sample comprised peripheral blood. These receptors all come from a woman between 45 and 65 years old who had recovered from COVID-19.

This clone was counted only a few times. The V and J genes are TRBV5-5 and TRBJ1-1; a possible D gene is TRBD1 (5 bases). The V and J ends lost 0 bases and 3 bases respectively, with 9 bases between them. The germline CDR1 and CDR2 sequences are SGHKS and YYEKEE (reference sequence). The CDR3 runs 14 residues. CDR3 bases: TGTGCCAGCAGCTTGGAAGGGGACTACACTGAAGCTTTCTTT. Its translation: CASSLEGDYTEAFF.

The chain carries TRBV21-1 and TRBJ2-2; TRBD2, the table's D call, was not compared with the DNA. TRBV21-1 is marked as a pseudogene. This CDR3 contains 14 residues. DNA of the CDR3: TGTGCCAGCAGCTCCTGGGACGGGGGGTGGGGGCTGTTTTTT. Encoded protein: CASSSWDGGWGLFF.

This chain connects TRBV2 to TRBJ1-2; 10 bases match TRBD1. Germline-derived CDR1 and CDR2 are SNHLY and FYNNEI. This CDR3 has 15 residues. V shed 6 bases and J 4 bases; nucleotides not matched to a gene: 8. The CDR3 region has the DNA TGTGCCAGCAGGACAGGGGGCACCACCGGCTATGGCTACACCTTC. This translates into CASRTGGTTGYGYTF.

The chain employs TRBV29-1 and TRBJ2-3; 7 positions agree with TRBD1. V lost 6 bases to trimming and J lost 0 bases; unmatched junction nucleotides: 3. There are 13 residues in the CDR3. Germline CDR1 and CDR2: SQVTM and ANQGSEA. The CDR3, as DNA: TGCAGCGTCGGGACAGCTAGCACAGATACGCAGTATTTT. It encodes CSVGTASTDTQYF.

This chain uses TRBV9 with TRBJ1-1, with a weak D call TRBD1 (6 bases). The V end lost 3 bases, the J end lost 11 bases, and 17 bases lay between the germline ends. The CDR3 extends over 13 amino acids. Germline-derived CDR1 and CDR2 are SGDLS and YYNGEE. The CDR3 nucleotides read TGTGCCAGCAGCGGAGGTACAGGGTTGAGGGCTTTCTTT. Translating it yields CASSGGTGLRAFF.

The J gene is TRBJ2-3, the V gene TRBV4-1; possible D gene TRBD1, 6 bases. Germline-derived CDR1 and CDR2 are MGHRA and YSYEKL. CDR3 length equals 15 residues. The V and J ends lost 2 bases and 2 bases respectively, with 11 bases between them. The DNA of the CDR3 is TGCGCCAGCAGCCAATCTGGACAGCTCACAGATACGCAGTATTTT. Its translation: CASSQSGQLTDTQYF.

This clone was picked up one time. The V call is TRBV25-1, the J call TRBJ2-5; 8 bases fit TRBD2. CDR3 length: 16 amino acids. V was clipped by 5 bases and J by 4 bases; unmatched bases: 12. CDR1 and CDR2 from the germline V gene are MGHDK and SYGVNS. Here the CDR3 DNA reads TGTGCCAGCAGTCTACCGGGGGGGCGATTTGGAGAGACCCAGTACTTC. Protein sequence: CASSLPGGRFGETQYF.

This chain connects TRBV14 to TRBJ1-1; D is possibly TRBD1 (6 bases). Per germline, CDR1 SGHDN and CDR2 FVKESK. V lost 4 bases and J lost 1, with 10 bases in between. This CDR3 has 14 amino acids. Here the CDR3 DNA reads TGTGCCAGCAGCCTAGGACAGCCGAACACTGAAGCTTTCTTT. Protein sequence: CASSLGQPNTEAFF.

With respect to this clone: Germline and junction disagree at one end, which may indicate a read error. The rearrangement uses TRBV27 and TRBJ1-2; D unresolved. The CDR3 covers 15 residues. In germline, CDR1 is MNHEY, CDR2 SMNVEV (reference sequence). CDR3 loop: CASRFNRGENYGYTF. The CDR3 nucleotides read TGTGCCAGCCGTTTCAACCGCGGGGAGAACTATGGCTACACCTTC.

The V and J genes are TRBV19 and TRBJ2-2; 13 positions agree with TRBD2. This CDR3 region has 20 residues. Germline trimming cut 3 bases from V and 4 bases from J; bases unmatched to any gene: 14. Germline-derived CDR1 and CDR2 are LNHDA and SQIVND (reference sequence). The CDR3 sequence is CASSIRGLAGVSVRTGELFF. The DNA of the CDR3 is TGTGCCAGTAGTATCAGAGGACTAGCGGGAGTTTCGGTTCGCACCGGGGAGCTGTTTTTT.

The chain is built from TRBV5-4 and TRBJ2-7, with a tentative D call TRBD2 (5 bases). CDR3 length: 13 amino acids. V was pared by 1 base and J by 8 bases, with 13 bases between. Germline CDR1 SGHNT, CDR2 YYREEE (reference sequence). CDR3 in amino acids: CASSLLTGMQQYF. The DNA for the CDR3 is TGTGCCAGCAGCTTGTTGACGGGGATGCAGCAGTACTTC.

This clone was observed once. This sequence joins TRBV18 and TRBJ2-3; maybe TRBD1 (6 bases). This CDR3 has 17 amino acids. The germline V gene has CDR1 KGHSH and CDR2 LQKENI. V gave up 1 base and J gave up 5 bases, with 19 bases separating them. DNA of the CDR3: TGTGCCAGCTCACCACGCCGGGCAGGGGACGAAGGAGATACGCAGTATTTT. It yields the protein CASSPRRAGDEGDTQYF.

The count of this clone is one. This chain connects TRBV27 to TRBJ1-6, with D unresolved. CDR1 MNHEY and CDR2 SMNVEV come from the germline V gene (reference sequence). This CDR3 contains 14 residues. V was shortened by 1 base and J by 7 bases, with 8 bases between the two germline ends. DNA for the CDR3: TGTGCCAGCAGTTTATGGGCAGAAAATTCACCCCTCCACTTT. Its protein product is CASSLWAENSPLHF.

The CDR3 sequence is CASGLQLNTEAFF. CDR3 bases: TGTGCTAGTGGTTTGCAGTTGAACACTGAAGCTTTCTTT. The rearrangement joins TRBV12-5 to TRBJ1-1; the D is unclear. The CDR3 consists of 13 residues. Trimming removed 2 bases at V and 0 bases at J, with 4 bases between. Germline V CDR1 and CDR2: LGHNT, FRNRAP.

The rearrangement joins TRBV15 to TRBJ2-7; TRBD2 might be the D (6 bases). Germline lookup yields CDR1 LNHNV and CDR2 YYDKDF (reference sequence). The CDR3 is 13 amino acids. V was shortened by 5 bases and J by 6 bases, with 14 bases between the two germline ends. The CDR3 protein is CATSGRLGREQYF. The CDR3 DNA is TGTGCCACCAGCGGAAGACTAGGACGCGAGCAGTACTTC.

The rearrangement joins TRBV5-5 to TRBJ1-1; possible D gene TRBD1, 6 bases. Trimming shortened V by 0 bases and J by 1 base, and 7 bases separated the two germline ends. Germline V lookup: CDR1 SGHKS, CDR2 YYEKEE (reference sequence). The CDR3 sequence is 14 residues long. CDR3: CASSLGTANTEAFF. The CDR3 nucleotides are TGTGCCAGCAGCTTGGGGACAGCGAACACTGAAGCTTTCTTT. Combining the CDR3 with reference TRBV5-5 and TRBJ1-1 gives the whole variable domain DAGVTQSPTHLIKTRGQQVTLRCSPISGHKSVSWYQQVLGQGPQFIFQYYEKEERGRGNFPDRFSARQFPNYSSELNVNALLLGDSALYLCASSLGTANTEAFFGQGTRLTVV.

The CDR3 reads CSVGQSNTEAFF. In DNA, the CDR3 is TGCAGCGTGGGACAGAGTAACACTGAAGCTTTCTTT. The chain joins TRBV29-1 to TRBJ1-1; 7 bases are shared with TRBD1. Per the germline V gene, CDR1 is SQVTM and CDR2 is ANQGSEA. The CDR3 is made up of 12 amino acids. Losses at the gene ends were 6 bases for V and 2 bases for J; bases not matched to a gene: 3.

The rearrangement joins TRBV19 to TRBJ2-7; 12 bases line up with TRBD2. Germline loops: CDR1 LNHDA, CDR2 SQIVND (reference sequence). The CDR3 covers 17 residues. Trimming took 5 bases from V and 3 from J; bases not matched to a gene: 11. In DNA form, the CDR3 reads TGTGCCAGTAGTCCGCTGACTAGCGGGAGTGTTGGCTACGAGCAGTACTTC. Protein: CASSPLTSGSVGYEQYF.

V usage is TRBV5-1 and J usage is TRBJ1-2; tentatively, D is TRBD1 (5 bases). Trimming removed 4 bases from V and 1 base from J, with 17 bases in between. CDR1 and CDR2 (germline): SGHRS, YFSETQ. The CDR3 consists of 16 residues. In DNA, the CDR3 is TGCGCCAGCAGCCCCCGTTCGGACAACCGTAACTATGGCTACACCTTC. Amino acids: CASSPRSDNRNYGYTF.